The 26 T cell receptor beta chains in this list originate from one sample, sequenced in a study of a mutant IDH1 vaccine in newly diagnosed glioma. No antigen has been identified for these receptors. Here immunoSEQ multiplex PCR was the method, and the copy in TCRdb shows in-frame clones only, minus some. The sample holds about 75,000 clones, roughly 90% seen once. Time point denoted: week 5, during vaccination. One vaccine dose held 300 ug of mutant IDH1 20-mer peptide and came with topical imiquimod. Sequences were derived from PBMCs, sampled from a glioma patient whose treatment included an IDH1 peptide vaccine. All receptors derive from a woman aged 45-65 years with glioma.

V is TRBV5-1 and J is TRBJ2-4; no clear D. CDR3 size: 14 residues. CDR1 is SGHRS and CDR2 is YFSETQ in the germline V gene. The V and J ends lost 3 bases and 10 bases respectively, with 17 bases between them. The CDR3 reads CASSSRPDQEIQYF. The CDR3 DNA reads as TGCGCCAGCAGCTCGAGGCCGGATCAGGAGATTCAGTACTTC.

A word on this clone: The sample carries other DNA sequences with the same CDR3. The chain couples TRBV18 to TRBJ2-5; 9 bases match TRBD1. The CDR3 sequence is 15 residues long. After removal of 3 bases from V and 4 bases from J, the junction contained 6 bases not matched to a gene. Germline lookup yields CDR1 KGHSH and CDR2 LQKENI. As DNA, the CDR3 is TGTGCCAGCTCACCCCCGGGACAGGGCGGAGAGACCCAGTACTTC. Protein: CASSPPGQGGETQYF.

The chain joins TRBV18 to TRBJ2-7; D gene unclear. Germline CDR1 is KGHSH and CDR2 is LQKENI. The CDR3 has 12 amino acids. Trimming removed 1 base at V and 3 bases at J, with 4 bases between. In nucleotides, the CDR3 is TGTGCCAGCTCACCACAGGACTACGAGCAGTACTTC. Protein: CASSPQDYEQYF. The full variable domain, its missing parts supplied by reference TRBV18 and TRBJ2-7, is NAGVMQNPRHLVRRRGQEARLRCSPMKGHSHVYWYRQLPEEGLKFMVYLQKENIIDESGMPKERFSAEFPKEGPSILRIQQVVRGDSAAYFCASSPQDYEQYFGPGTRLTVT.

The chain carries TRBV29-1 and TRBJ2-1; 7 positions agree with TRBD1. This CDR3 comprises 14 residues. Trimming at V came to 4 bases and at J to 0 bases, leaving 3 bases not matched to a gene. Germline V lookup: CDR1 SQVTM, CDR2 ANQGSEA. The CDR3 loop reads CSVAGGVSYNEQFF. CDR3 bases: TGCAGCGTTGCAGGGGGAGTCTCCTACAATGAGCAGTTCTTC.

This chain links TRBV10-3 with TRBJ2-7; D gene unclear. The germline V and J ends were trimmed by 8 bases and 2 bases, with 13 bases remaining between them. Germline CDR1 ENHRY, CDR2 SYGVKD. The CDR3 covers 13 residues. This CDR3 is CAIANPTTYEQYF. For the CDR3, the DNA is TGTGCCATCGCCAATCCAACCACCTACGAGCAGTACTTC.

V gene TRBV19 combines with J gene TRBJ2-7; unclear D gene. V was pared by 1 base and J by 2 bases, with 12 bases between. The germline gives CDR1 LNHDA, CDR2 SQIVND (reference sequence). This CDR3 contains 15 residues. Here the CDR3 DNA reads TGTGCCAGTAGTATAGTGGGCAGATCAGCCTACGAGCAGTACTTC. It specifies CASSIVGRSAYEQYF.

The genes are TRBV11-2 and TRBJ1-1, with D possibly TRBD1 on 5 matching bases. There are 14 residues in the CDR3. V dropped 6 bases and J dropped 3 bases, with 14 bases sitting between them. Germline values: CDR1 SGHAT, CDR2 FQNNGV. CDR3: CASSREGVYTEAFF. Written as DNA, the CDR3 is TGTGCCAGCAGTAGAGAAGGGGTTTACACTGAAGCTTTCTTT.

This chain uses TRBV10-1 with TRBJ1-1, with D maybe TRBD1 (6 bases). This CDR3 spans 16 amino acids. V lost 4 bases to trimming and J lost 4 bases, with 19 bases between them. Germline V lookup: CDR1 WNHNN, CDR2 SYGVQD (reference sequence). CDR3 protein: CASSAATGRRATEAFF. The CDR3 region has the DNA TGCGCCAGCAGTGCCGCTACAGGGAGGAGGGCCACTGAAGCTTTCTTT.

The chain links TRBV14 to TRBJ1-1, with TRBD1 matching over 9 bases. The CDR3 loop spans 15 amino acids. Germline CDR1 reads SGHDN; CDR2 reads FVKESK. With 4 bases clipped from V and 4 bases from J, the junction kept 7 bases outside the gene matches. CDR3 sequence reads: CASSRTRQGGTEAFF. CDR3 bases: TGTGCCAGCAGCCGGACGCGACAGGGGGGCACTGAAGCTTTCTTT.

This chain connects TRBV7-8 to TRBJ1-5; TRBD1 aligns across 7 bases. J lost 2 bases, V lost 5 bases, and 15 bases had no gene match. Germline assignment: CDR1 SGHVS and CDR2 FQNEAQ. The CDR3 has 18 amino acids. CDR3 region: CASSVGGSGGLRNQPQHF. CDR3 DNA sequence: TGTGCCAGCAGCGTGGGTGGGTCAGGGGGTTTGCGCAATCAGCCCCAGCATTTT.

V gene TRBV28 combines with J gene TRBJ1-2; D ambiguous. The V end lost 4 bases, the J end lost 1 base, and 7 bases lay between the germline ends. CDR3 length: 13 amino acids. Germline CDR1 MDHEN, CDR2 SYDVKM. The DNA for the CDR3 is TGTGCCAGCAGTTCGACGGATAACTATGGCTACACCTTC. This sequence encodes CASSSTDNYGYTF.

The chain has TRBV5-8 and TRBJ1-2; no reliable D call. In germline, CDR1 is SGHTS, CDR2 YDEGEE. V was cut by 1 base and J by 4 bases, with 14 bases left in between. The CDR3 covers 15 residues. The CDR3 protein is CASSLFRGASYGYTF. In DNA, the CDR3 is TGTGCCAGCAGCTTGTTCCGGGGAGCCAGCTATGGCTACACCTTC. Full variable domain (missing parts from reference TRBV5-8 and TRBJ1-2): EAGVTQSPTHLIKTRGQQATLRCSPISGHTSVYWYQQALGLGLQFLLWYDEGEERNRGNFPPRFSGRQFPNYSSELNVNALELEDSALYLCASSLFRGASYGYTFGSGTRLTVV.

The chain couples TRBV6-1 to TRBJ1-2; 8 nucleotides line up with TRBD1. This CDR3 region has 12 residues. J was trimmed by 8 bases and V by 7 bases; bases with no gene match: 6. Per the germline V gene, CDR1 is MNHNS and CDR2 is SASEGT. The CDR3 is CASISTGAGYTF. The CDR3 DNA sequence: TGTGCCAGCATTTCGACAGGGGCAGGCTACACCTTC.

This chain joins TRBV6-5 and TRBJ1-2, with a weak D call TRBD1 (6 bases). The CDR3 totals 14 residues. The germline V gene encodes CDR1 MNHEY and CDR2 SVGAGI. V lost 5 bases to trimming and J lost 6 bases, with 16 bases between them. As DNA, the CDR3 is TGTGCCAGCAGTCCTTCGGACAGTTTCCATGGCTACACCTTC. Translating gives CASSPSDSFHGYTF.

The chain is built from TRBV20-1 and TRBJ2-1; D is undetermined. CDR1 is DFQATT, CDR2 SNEGSKA, per germline (reference sequence). V gave up 0 bases and J gave up 8 bases, with 5 bases separating them. This CDR3 region has 11 residues. As DNA, the CDR3 is TGCAGTGCTAGAGATTCCTATGAGCAGTTCTTC. Residues: CSARDSYEQFF.

The CDR3 bases are TGCGCCAGCAGCTCCGCCCCGGGAAATGAGCAGTTCTTC. Residues: CASSSAPGNEQFF. The rearrangement links TRBV5-1 to TRBJ2-1, with D possibly matching TRBD2 (5 bases). Between the trimmed V and J ends, which lost 3 bases and 7 bases, there was a span of 11 bases. The CDR3 extends over 13 amino acids. Germline V gives CDR1 SGHRS, CDR2 YFSETQ.

V is TRBV11-2 and J is TRBJ2-7, with D maybe TRBD2 (6 bases). The CDR3 length is 12 residues. V was clipped by 5 bases and J by 7 bases, with 12 bases between them. Germline values: CDR1 SGHAT, CDR2 FQNNGV. CDR3 in DNA: TGTGCCAGCAGCATCGGGGGAGTTGAGCAGTACTTC. Protein sequence: CASSIGGVEQYF.

The chain is built from TRBV19 and TRBJ1-2; tentative D call: TRBD1 (5 bases). The V gene's germline CDR1 is LNHDA and CDR2 SQIVND (reference sequence). CDR3 size: 12 residues. V lost 11 bases, J lost 4 bases, and 14 bases lay in between. In nucleotides, the CDR3 is TGTGCCTGTAAGGAGAGGGGCTATGGCTACACCTTC. Translation gives CACKERGYGYTF.

This sequence joins TRBV28 and TRBJ1-2, with unresolved D. The CDR3 contains 14 residues. Trimming removed 5 bases from V and 3 bases from J, with 13 bases in between. Germline assignment: CDR1 MDHEN and CDR2 SYDVKM. CDR3 sequence: CASSTPSSYYGYTF. CDR3 nucleotide sequence: TGTGCCAGCAGTACCCCCTCTAGCTACTATGGCTACACCTTC.

The chain recombines TRBV5-1 with TRBJ1-2, with 7 bases that match TRBD1. The CDR3 spans 14 residues. From germline, CDR1 is SGHRS and CDR2 YFSETQ. The junction had 6 bases not matched to a gene; V was cut back by 1 base and J by 6 bases. CDR3 loop: CASSLRTGANGYTF. CDR3 coding DNA: TGCGCCAGCAGCTTGAGGACAGGCGCGAATGGCTACACCTTC.

The chain recombines TRBV5-4 with TRBJ2-5, with TRBD1 as a possible D gene (6 bases). Per the germline V gene, CDR1 is SGHNT and CDR2 is YYREEE (reference sequence). V was shortened by 4 bases and J by 4 bases, with 8 bases between the two germline ends. This CDR3 is built from 12 residues. This CDR3 is CASSPQGETQYF. The CDR3 DNA sequence: TGTGCCAGCAGCCCACAGGGAGAGACCCAGTACTTC.

V usage is TRBV27 and J usage is TRBJ2-7; 7 bases fit TRBD2. The length of the CDR3 is 15 residues. Looked up from germline, CDR1 is MNHEY and CDR2 is SMNVEV (reference sequence). V shed 5 bases, J shed 0 bases, and the junction held 7 bases outside the gene matches. CDR3 sequence reads: CASSPTWGGSYEQYF. Here the CDR3 DNA reads TGTGCCAGCAGTCCTACATGGGGGGGCTCCTACGAGCAGTACTTC.

This clone was seen once. The chain combines TRBV5-6 with TRBJ2-5; a weak D match, TRBD2 (6 bases). CDR1 is SGHDT, CDR2 YYEEEE, per germline. This CDR3 region has 12 residues. The V end was cut by 4 bases, the J end by 7 bases, with 11 bases between. The CDR3 nucleotides read TGTGCCAGCAGCCGGTTGGGGGGGACCCAGTACTTC. Protein product: CASSRLGGTQYF. Variable domain in full (rest from reference TRBV5-6 and TRBJ2-5): DAGVTQSPTHLIKTRGQQVTLRCSPKSGHDTVSWYQQALGQGPQFIFQYYEEEERQRGNFPDRFSGHQFPNYSSELNVNALLLGDSALYLCASSRLGGTQYFGPGTRLLVL.

The V gene is TRBV9, the J gene TRBJ2-7, with D unclear. In germline, CDR1 is SGDLS, CDR2 YYNGEE. The CDR3 totals 13 residues. V was clipped by 0 bases and J by 6 bases, with 10 bases between them. CDR3 coding DNA: TGTGCCAGCAGCGTAGGGGGTGGCGTCGAGCAGTACTTC. It specifies CASSVGGGVEQYF.

The chain links TRBV12-5 to TRBJ1-5; D might be TRBD1 (5 bases). The germline gives CDR1 LGHNT, CDR2 FRNRAP. The CDR3 length is 17 residues. V lost 0 bases and J lost 2, with 14 bases in between. The DNA of the CDR3 is TGTGCTAGTGGTTTGGTACTTGGGGGTTCCGGCAATCAGCCCCAGCATTTT. Its translation is CASGLVLGGSGNQPQHF.

V is TRBV15 and J is TRBJ1-1; D ambiguous. This CDR3 contains 14 residues. Germline V gene lookup returns CDR1 LNHNV and CDR2 YYDKDF (reference sequence). Trimming pared 3 bases from V and 2 bases from J, leaving 10 bases between. The CDR3 coding sequence is TGTGCCACCAGCAGCCTCCTCCTTAACACTGAAGCTTTCTTT. This encodes CATSSLLLNTEAFF.